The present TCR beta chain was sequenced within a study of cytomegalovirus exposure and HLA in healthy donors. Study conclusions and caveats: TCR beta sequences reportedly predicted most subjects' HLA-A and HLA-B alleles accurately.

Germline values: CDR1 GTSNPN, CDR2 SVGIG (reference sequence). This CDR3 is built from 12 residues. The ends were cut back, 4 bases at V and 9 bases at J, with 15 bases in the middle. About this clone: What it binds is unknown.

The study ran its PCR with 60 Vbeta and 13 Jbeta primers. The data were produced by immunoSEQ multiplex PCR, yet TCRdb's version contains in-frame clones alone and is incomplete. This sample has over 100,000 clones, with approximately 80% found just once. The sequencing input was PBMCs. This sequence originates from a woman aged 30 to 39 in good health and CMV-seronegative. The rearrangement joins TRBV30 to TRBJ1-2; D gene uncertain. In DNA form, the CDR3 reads TGTGCCTGGACCATTGATATGGCCAGCTACACCTTC. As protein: CAWTIDMASYTF. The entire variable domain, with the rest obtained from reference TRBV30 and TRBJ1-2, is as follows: SQTIHQWPATLVQPVGSPLSLECTVEGTSNPNLYWYRQAAGRGLQLLFYSVGIGQISSEVPQNLSASRPQDRQFILSSKKLLLSDSGFYLCAWTIDMASYTFGSGTRLTVV.